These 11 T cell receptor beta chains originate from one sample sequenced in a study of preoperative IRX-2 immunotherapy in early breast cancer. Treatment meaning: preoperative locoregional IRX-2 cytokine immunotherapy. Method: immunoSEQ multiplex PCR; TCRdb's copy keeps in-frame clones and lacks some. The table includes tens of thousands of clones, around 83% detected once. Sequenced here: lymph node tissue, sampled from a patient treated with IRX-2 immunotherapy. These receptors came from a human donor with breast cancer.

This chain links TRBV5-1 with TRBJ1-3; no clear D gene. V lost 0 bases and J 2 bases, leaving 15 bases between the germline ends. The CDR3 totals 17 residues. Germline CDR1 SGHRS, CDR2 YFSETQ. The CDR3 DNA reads TGCGCCAGCAGCTTGGGGACGGTTTCAACTGCTGGAAACACCATATATTTT. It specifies CASSLGTVSTAGNTIYF.

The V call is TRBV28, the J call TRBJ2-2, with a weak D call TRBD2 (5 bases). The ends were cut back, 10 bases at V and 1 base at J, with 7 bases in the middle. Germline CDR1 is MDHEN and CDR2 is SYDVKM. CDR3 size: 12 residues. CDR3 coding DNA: TGTGCCATCCGGGAGAACACCGGGGAGCTGTTTTTT. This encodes CAIRENTGELFF. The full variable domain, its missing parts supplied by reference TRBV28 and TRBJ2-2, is DVKVTQSSRYLVKRTGEKVFLECVQDMDHENMFWYRQDPGLGLRLIYFSYDVKMKEKGDIPEGYSVSREKKERFSLILESASTNQTSMYLCAIRENTGELFFGEGSRLTVL.

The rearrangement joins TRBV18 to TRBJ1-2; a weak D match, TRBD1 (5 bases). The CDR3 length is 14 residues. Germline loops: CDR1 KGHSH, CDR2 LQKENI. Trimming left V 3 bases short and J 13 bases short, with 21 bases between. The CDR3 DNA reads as TGTGCCAGCTCACCGCTAACCGACAGCTGGGGCGGCACCTTC. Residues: CASSPLTDSWGGTF.

CDR3 DNA: TGCAGCGTTGGCGGCAGGGGCCGTTACAATGAGCAGTTCTTC. This codes for CSVGGRGRYNEQFF. The chain combines TRBV29-1 with TRBJ2-1; TRBD1 is a possible D gene (6 bases). The CDR3 runs to 14 residues. V was cut by 4 bases and J by 4 bases, with 14 bases left in between. In germline, CDR1 is SQVTM, CDR2 ANQGSEA.

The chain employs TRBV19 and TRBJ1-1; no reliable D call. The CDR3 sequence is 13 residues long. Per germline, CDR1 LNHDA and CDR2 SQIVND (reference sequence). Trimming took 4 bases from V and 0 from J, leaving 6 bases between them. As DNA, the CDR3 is TGTGCCAGTAGTAGTCAGATGAACACTGAAGCTTTCTTT. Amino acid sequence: CASSSQMNTEAFF.

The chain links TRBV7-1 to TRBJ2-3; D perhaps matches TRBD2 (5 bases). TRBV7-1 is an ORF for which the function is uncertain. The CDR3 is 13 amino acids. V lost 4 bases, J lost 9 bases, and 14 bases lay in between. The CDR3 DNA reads TGTGCCAGCAGCTTTGGACTCGGCGACACGCAGTATTTT. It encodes CASSFGLGDTQYF.

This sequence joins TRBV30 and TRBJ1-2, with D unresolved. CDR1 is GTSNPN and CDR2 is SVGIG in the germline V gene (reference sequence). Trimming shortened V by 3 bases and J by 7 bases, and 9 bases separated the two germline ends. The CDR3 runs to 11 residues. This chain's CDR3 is CAWSQTRGYTF. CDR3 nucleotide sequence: TGTGCCTGGAGCCAGACCCGTGGCTACACCTTC.

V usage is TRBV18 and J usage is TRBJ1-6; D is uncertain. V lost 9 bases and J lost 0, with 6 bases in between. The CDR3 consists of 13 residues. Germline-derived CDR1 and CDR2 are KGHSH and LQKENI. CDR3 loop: CASRSSYNSPLHF. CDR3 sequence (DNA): TGTGCCAGTAGAAGCTCCTATAATTCACCCCTCCACTTT.

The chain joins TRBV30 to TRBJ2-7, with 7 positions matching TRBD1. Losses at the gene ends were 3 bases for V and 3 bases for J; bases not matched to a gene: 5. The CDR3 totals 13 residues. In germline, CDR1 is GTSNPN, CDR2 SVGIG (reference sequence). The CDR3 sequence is CAWSEGQFYEQYF. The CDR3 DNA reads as TGTGCCTGGAGCGAGGGACAGTTCTACGAGCAGTACTTC. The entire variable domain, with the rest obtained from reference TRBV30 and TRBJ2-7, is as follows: SQTIHQWPATLVQPVGSPLSLECTVEGTSNPNLYWYRQAAGRGLQLLFYSVGIGQISSEVPQNLSASRPQDRQFILSSKKLLLSDSGFYLCAWSEGQFYEQYFGPGTRLTVT.

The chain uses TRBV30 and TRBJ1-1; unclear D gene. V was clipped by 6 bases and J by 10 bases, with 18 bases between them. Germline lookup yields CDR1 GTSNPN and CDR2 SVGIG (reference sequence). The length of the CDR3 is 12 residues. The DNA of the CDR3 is TGTGCCTGCGAGAGGGAAAGCCAAGGAGCTTTCTTT. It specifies CACERESQGAFF.

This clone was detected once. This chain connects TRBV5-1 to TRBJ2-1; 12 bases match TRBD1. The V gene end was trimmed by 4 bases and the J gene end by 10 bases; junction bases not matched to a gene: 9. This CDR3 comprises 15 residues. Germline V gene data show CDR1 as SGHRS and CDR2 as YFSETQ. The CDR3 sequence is CASSLGQGALLEQFF. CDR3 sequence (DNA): TGCGCCAGCAGCCTGGGACAGGGGGCATTGTTAGAGCAGTTCTTC.